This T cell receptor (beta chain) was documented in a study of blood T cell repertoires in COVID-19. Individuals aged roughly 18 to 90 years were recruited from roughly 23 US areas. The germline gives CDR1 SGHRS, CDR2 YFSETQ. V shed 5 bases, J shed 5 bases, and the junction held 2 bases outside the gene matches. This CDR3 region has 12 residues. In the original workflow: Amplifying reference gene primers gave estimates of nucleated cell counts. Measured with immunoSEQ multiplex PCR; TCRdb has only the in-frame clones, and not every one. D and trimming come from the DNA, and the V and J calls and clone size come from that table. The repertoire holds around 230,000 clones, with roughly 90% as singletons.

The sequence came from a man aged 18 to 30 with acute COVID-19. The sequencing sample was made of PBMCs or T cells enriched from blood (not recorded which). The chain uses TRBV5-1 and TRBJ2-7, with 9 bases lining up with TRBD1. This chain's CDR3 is CASSRTGDEQYF. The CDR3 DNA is TGCGCCAGCAGTCGGACAGGGGACGAGCAGTACTTC.